The 4 T cell receptor beta chains reported below all come from one sample, sequenced in a study of blood T cell repertoires in COVID-19. The protocol was immunoSEQ multiplex PCR, while the TCRdb copy is restricted to in-frame clones and leaves out a portion. The table lists a few hundred thousand clones, roughly 85% of them singletons, with 3.8% in the top ten. What was sequenced was PBMCs or T cells enriched from blood (not recorded which). All receptors derive from a woman in her thirties or forties with acute COVID-19.

The gene calls are TRBV6-1 and TRBJ2-7; D call uncertain. Per germline, CDR1 MNHNS and CDR2 SASEGT. V shed 0 bases and J shed 2 bases, with 11 bases lying between them. The CDR3 spans 15 residues. The CDR3 coding sequence is TGTGCCAGCAGTGAAGCGGTTTACTACCCCTACGAGCAGTACTTC. Amino acids: CASSEAVYYPYEQYF.

The chain couples TRBV21-1 to TRBJ2-7; the D call in the table, TRBD2, was not verified against the DNA. TRBV21-1 is annotated as a pseudogene. The CDR3 contains 15 residues. CDR3 sequence: CASSTPGRGMGEQYF. CDR3 nucleotide sequence: TGTGCCAGCAGCACCCCCGGTCGAGGGATGGGCGAGCAGTACTTC.

The chain joins TRBV2 to TRBJ2-7; 7 bases are shared with TRBD2. With 7 bases clipped from V and 4 bases from J, the junction kept 7 bases outside the gene matches. CDR1 is SNHLY and CDR2 is FYNNEI in the germline V gene. CDR3 length equals 13 residues. CDR3 residues: CASIGGSTYEQYF. DNA for the CDR3: TGTGCCAGCATTGGCGGGAGCACGTACGAGCAGTACTTC. The full variable domain, its missing parts supplied by reference TRBV2 and TRBJ2-7, is EPEVTQTPSHQVTQMGQEVILRCVPISNHLYFYWYRQILGQKVEFLVSFYNNEISEKSEIFDDQFSVERPDGSNFTLKIRSTKLEDSAMYFCASIGGSTYEQYFGPGTRLTVT.

This clone appeared once. The CDR3 coding sequence is TGTGCCAGCAGCCAACGACTAGCGGGAAACAATGAGCAGTTCTTC. Protein product: CASSQRLAGNNEQFF. The chain uses TRBV14 and TRBJ2-1; 11 nucleotides align to TRBD2. After removal of 2 bases from V and 5 bases from J, the junction contained 2 bases not matched to a gene. Looked up from germline, CDR1 is SGHDN and CDR2 is FVKESK. The CDR3 loop spans 15 amino acids.